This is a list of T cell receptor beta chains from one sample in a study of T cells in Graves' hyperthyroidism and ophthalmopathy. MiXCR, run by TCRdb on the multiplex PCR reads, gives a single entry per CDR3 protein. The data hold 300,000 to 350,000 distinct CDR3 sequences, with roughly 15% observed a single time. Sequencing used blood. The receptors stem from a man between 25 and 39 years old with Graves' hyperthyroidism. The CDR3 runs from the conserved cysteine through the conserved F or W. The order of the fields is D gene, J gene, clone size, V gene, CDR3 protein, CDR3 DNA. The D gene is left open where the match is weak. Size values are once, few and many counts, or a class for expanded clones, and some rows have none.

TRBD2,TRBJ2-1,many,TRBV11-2,CASSLVPTSRGDNEQFF,TGTGCCAGCAGCTTAGTTCCGACTAGCCGGGGGGACAATGAGCAGTTCTTC
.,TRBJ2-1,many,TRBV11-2,CASSGPSSYNEQFF,TGTGCCAGCAGTGGACCCAGCTCCTACAATGAGCAGTTCTTC
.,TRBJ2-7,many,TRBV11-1,CASSLYSSLYEQYF,TGTGCCAGCAGCTTATATAGTTCCCTCTACGAGCAGTACTTC
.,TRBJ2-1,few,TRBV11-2,CASSLNRADEQFF,TGTGCCAGCAGCTTAAATAGGGCCGATGAGCAGTTCTTC
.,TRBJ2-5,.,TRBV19,CASSIGVARETQYF,TGTGCCAGTAGTATTGGAGTAGCTCGGGAGACCCAGTACTTC
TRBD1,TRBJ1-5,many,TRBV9,CASSVGGGESQPQHF,TGTGCCAGCAGCGTAGGAGGGGGCGAGAGTCAGCCCCAGCATTTT
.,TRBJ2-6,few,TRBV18,CASSPNQNKGVWANVLTF,TGTGCCAGCTCACCAAATCAGAACAAGGGGGTCTGGGCCAACGTCCTGACTTTC
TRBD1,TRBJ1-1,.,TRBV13,CASSSPGTGKVGEAFF,TGTGCCAGCAGCTCTCCTGGGACAGGGAAGGTTGGTGAAGCTTTCTTT
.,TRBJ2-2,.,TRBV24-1,CATSDLRARASRNTGELFF,TGTGCCACCAGTGATTTAAGGGCCAGGGCAAGCAGGAACACCGGGGAGCTGTTTTTT
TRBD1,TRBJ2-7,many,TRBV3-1,CASSPGQGLTYEQYF,TGTGCCAGCAGCCCGGGACAGGGACTAACTTACGAGCAGTACTTC
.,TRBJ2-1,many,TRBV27,CASSLAHSYNEQFF,TGTGCCAGCAGTCTGGCCCACTCCTACAATGAGCAGTTCTTC
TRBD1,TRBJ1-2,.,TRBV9,CASSVGRGQGLDGYTF,TGTGCCAGCAGCGTAGGTCGGGGACAGGGATTGGATGGCTACACCTTC
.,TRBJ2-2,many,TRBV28,CASSPLPGELFF,TGTGCCAGCAGTCCCTTGCCCGGGGAGCTGTTTTTT
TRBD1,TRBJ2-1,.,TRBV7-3,CASSLPGTEGVREQFF,TGTGCCAGCAGCTTACCAGGGACAGAGGGGGTTCGTGAGCAGTTCTTC
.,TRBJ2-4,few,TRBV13,CASSLGIRRLAKNIQYF,TGTGCCAGCAGCTTAGGAATTCGTAGGTTAGCCAAAAACATTCAGTACTTC
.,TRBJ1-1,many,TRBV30,CAWRVFGTEAFF,TGTGCCTGGAGGGTTTTCGGCACTGAAGCTTTCTTT
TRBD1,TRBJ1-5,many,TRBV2,CASSEEGQGSPRHF,TGTGCCAGCAGTGAAGAGGGACAGGGGTCCCCCAGGCATTTT
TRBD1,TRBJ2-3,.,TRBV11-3,CASSPDRGRTLTQYF,TGTGCCAGCAGCCCCGACAGGGGGCGCACGTTAACGCAGTATTTT
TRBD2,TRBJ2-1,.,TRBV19,CASSARLAGAVDEQFF,TGTGCCAGTAGTGCCCGACTAGCGGGAGCGGTGGATGAGCAGTTCTTC
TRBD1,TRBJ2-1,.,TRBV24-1,CATSDLRDRAGDEQFF,TGTGCCACCAGTGATTTGAGGGACAGGGCGGGCGATGAGCAGTTCTTC
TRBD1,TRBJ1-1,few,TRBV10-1,CASRAPSGGTEAFF,TGCGCCAGCAGGGCCCCCTCAGGGGGCACTGAAGCTTTCTTT
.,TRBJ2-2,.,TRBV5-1,CASSYGSRTGELFF,TGCGCCAGCAGCTATGGCAGCCGAACCGGGGAGCTGTTTTTT
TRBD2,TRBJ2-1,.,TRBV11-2,CASSLDGGLANEQFF,TGTGCCAGCAGCTTAGATGGGGGACTAGCCAATGAGCAGTTCTTC
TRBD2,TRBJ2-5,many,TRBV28,CASSLLREGQETQYF,TGTGCCAGCAGTTTATTAAGGGAGGGCCAAGAGACCCAGTACTTC
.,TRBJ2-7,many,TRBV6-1,CASSPVPRELYEQYF,TGTGCCAGCAGCCCCGTTCCGCGGGAACTCTACGAGCAGTACTTC
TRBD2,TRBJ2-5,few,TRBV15,CATSRDWNSGSRETQYF,TGTGCCACCAGCAGAGATTGGAATAGCGGGAGCCGGGAGACCCAGTACTTC
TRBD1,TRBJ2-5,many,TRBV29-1,CSALKQGGETQYF,TGCAGCGCCCTCAAACAGGGGGGTGAGACCCAGTACTTC
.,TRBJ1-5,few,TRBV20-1,CSASQRGGLQPQHF,TGCAGTGCTAGCCAGAGGGGCGGTCTGCAGCCCCAGCATTTT
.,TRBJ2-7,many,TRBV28,CASSPTVGPAGEQYF,TGTGCCAGCAGTCCCACGGTGGGGCCTGCTGGTGAGCAGTACTTC
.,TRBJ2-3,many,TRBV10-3,CAINDKAGTSTDTQYF,TGTGCCATCAATGATAAGGCGGGAACTAGCACAGATACGCAGTATTTT
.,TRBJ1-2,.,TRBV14,CASSQGTDYGYTF,TGTGCCAGCAGCCAAGGGACAGACTATGGCTACACCTTC
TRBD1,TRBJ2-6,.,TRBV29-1,CSVGQGGANVLTF,TGCAGCGTGGGACAGGGGGGGGCCAACGTCCTGACTTTC
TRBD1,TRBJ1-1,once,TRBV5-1,CASSVQGAPLDTEAFF,TGCGCCAGCAGCGTTCAGGGGGCGCCGTTGGACACTGAAGCTTTCTTT
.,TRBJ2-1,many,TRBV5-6,CASSSRPNNEQFF,TGTGCCAGCAGTTCGCGACCCAACAATGAGCAGTTCTTC
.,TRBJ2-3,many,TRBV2,CARGLGDTQYF,TGTGCCCGAGGCCTGGGAGATACGCAGTATTTT
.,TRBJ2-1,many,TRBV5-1,CASSLAWGSSYNEQFF,TGCGCCAGCAGCTTGGCGTGGGGGAGCTCCTACAATGAGCAGTTCTTC
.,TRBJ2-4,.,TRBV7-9,CASCSGDKNIQYF,TGTGCCAGTTGTTCGGGAGACAAAAACATTCAGTACTTC
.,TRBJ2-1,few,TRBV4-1,CASSQDKANEQFF,TGCGCCAGCAGCCAAGATAAGGCTAATGAGCAGTTCTTC
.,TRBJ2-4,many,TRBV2,CASSFEGNIQYF,TGTGCCAGCAGTTTTGAAGGGAACATTCAGTACTTC
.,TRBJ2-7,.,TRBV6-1,CASMVWQDLGGEQYF,TGTGCCAGCATGGTCTGGCAGGACCTCGGGGGCGAGCAGTACTTC
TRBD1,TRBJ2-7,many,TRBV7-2,CASSARDRAYEQYF,TGTGCCAGCAGCGCAAGGGACAGAGCCTACGAGCAGTACTTC
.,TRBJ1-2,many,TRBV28,CASSSPHGNYGYTF,TGTGCCAGCAGCTCCCCGCACGGGAACTATGGCTACACCTTC
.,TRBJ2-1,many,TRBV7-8,CASSIPFHSYNEQFF,TGTGCCAGCAGCATTCCTTTCCACTCCTACAATGAGCAGTTCTTC
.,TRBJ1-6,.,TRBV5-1,CASGGAGEYNSPLHF,TGCGCCAGCGGCGGCGCAGGGGAATATAATTCACCCCTCCACTTT
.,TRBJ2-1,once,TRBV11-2,CASQGNEQFF,TGTGCCAGCCAAGGCAATGAGCAGTTCTTC